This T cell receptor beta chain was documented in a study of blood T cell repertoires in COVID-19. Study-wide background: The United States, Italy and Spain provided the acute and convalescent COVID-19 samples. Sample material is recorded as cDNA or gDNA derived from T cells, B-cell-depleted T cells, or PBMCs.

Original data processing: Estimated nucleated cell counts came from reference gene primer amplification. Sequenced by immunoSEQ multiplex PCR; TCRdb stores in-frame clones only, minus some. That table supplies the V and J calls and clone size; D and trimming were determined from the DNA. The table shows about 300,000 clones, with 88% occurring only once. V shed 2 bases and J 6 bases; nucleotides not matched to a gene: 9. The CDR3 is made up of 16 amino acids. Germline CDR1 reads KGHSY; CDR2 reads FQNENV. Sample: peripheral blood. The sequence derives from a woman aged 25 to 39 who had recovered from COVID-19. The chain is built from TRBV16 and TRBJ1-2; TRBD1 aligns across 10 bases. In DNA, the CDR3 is TGTGCCAGCAGCCAAATCGGGACAGGGGCTTTGGATGGCTACACCTTC. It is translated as CASSQIGTGALDGYTF.